Below, 24 T cell receptor beta chains from the same sample are listed, as sequenced in a study of siplizumab effects on memory and regulatory T cells. Some clones are missing from TCRdb's copy, which holds only in-frame ones; the method was immunoSEQ multiplex PCR. The data show over 100,000 clones, roughly 93% seen once. Material for sequencing was Tregs sorted from blood. These receptors all stem from a human donor in good health.

V is TRBV6-5 and J is TRBJ1-5; TRBD1 matches at 7 bases. Germline-derived CDR1 and CDR2 are MNHEY and SVGAGI. The V gene end was trimmed by 4 bases and the J gene end by 6 bases; junction bases not matched to a gene: 9. There are 15 residues in the CDR3. CDR3 amino acids: CASSSKTGSGQPQHF. CDR3 bases: TGTGCCAGCAGTTCCAAGACAGGGTCGGGTCAGCCCCAGCATTTT.

This rearrangement joins TRBV6-5 to TRBJ2-3; D possibly corresponds to TRBD2 (5 bases). Germline assignment: CDR1 MNHEY and CDR2 SVGAGI. CDR3 length: 15 amino acids. Trimming took 2 bases from V and 0 from J, leaving 9 bases between them. In DNA form, the CDR3 reads TGTGCCAGCAGTTACAGCGGCGTCAGCACAGATACGCAGTATTTT. This gives the protein CASSYSGVSTDTQYF.

The chain employs TRBV30 and TRBJ1-2; maybe TRBD1 (5 bases). CDR3 length: 14 residues. V was clipped by 3 bases and J by 0 bases, with 11 bases between them. Germline assignment: CDR1 GTSNPN and CDR2 SVGIG (reference sequence). The CDR3 bases are TGTGCCTGGAGCCACGACAGTACTAACTATGGCTACACCTTC. It codes for CAWSHDSTNYGYTF.

V and J are TRBV5-4 and TRBJ2-3; D possibly corresponds to TRBD1 (5 bases). Germline assignment: CDR1 SGHNT and CDR2 YYREEE (reference sequence). The CDR3 is 13 residues long. The V gene lost 4 bases and the J gene lost 9 bases, with 15 bases spanning the gap. The CDR3 region is CASSPPDQGTQYF. The DNA for the CDR3 is TGTGCCAGCAGCCCACCGGACCAGGGAACGCAGTATTTT.

J is TRBJ1-2 and V is TRBV6-6; unclear D gene. CDR1 is MNHNY, CDR2 SVGAGI, per germline (reference sequence). The germline V and J ends were trimmed by 7 bases and 5 bases, with 14 bases remaining between them. The CDR3 is 13 amino acids. CDR3: CASTSDVRYGYTF. The CDR3 DNA follows: TGTGCCAGCACCTCGGACGTGAGGTATGGCTACACCTTC.

The chain carries TRBV30 and TRBJ1-2, with D possibly TRBD1 on 6 matching bases. The CDR3 has 16 amino acids. Deletions cut 5 bases from V and 4 bases from J, with 23 bases between. Per germline, CDR1 GTSNPN and CDR2 SVGIG (reference sequence). The CDR3 region has the DNA TGTGCCTGGTCGTTCAAGGGGGGGCTCCTGAGCTATGGCTACACCTTC. Protein sequence: CAWSFKGGLLSYGYTF.

The chain employs TRBV7-6 and TRBJ2-3; 12 bases fit TRBD2. CDR1 and CDR2 from the germline V gene are SGHVS and FNYEAQ. V shed 2 bases and J 4 bases; nucleotides not matched to a gene: 7. This CDR3 is 17 amino acids long. The CDR3 DNA sequence: TGTGCCAGCAGCTTATATACTAGCGGGAGGTTCGCAGATACGCAGTATTTT. This encodes CASSLYTSGRFADTQYF.

The rearrangement links TRBV7-8 to TRBJ2-1; 9 bases are shared with TRBD2. This CDR3 comprises 17 residues. The junction had 8 bases not matched to a gene; V was cut back by 0 bases and J by 5 bases. The germline gives CDR1 SGHVS, CDR2 FQNEAQ. The CDR3 sequence is CASSLATAGGINNEQFF. The CDR3 DNA follows: TGTGCCAGCAGCTTAGCTACCGCGGGAGGGATAAACAATGAGCAGTTCTTC.

The chain links TRBV7-2 to TRBJ1-6, with D perhaps matching TRBD1 (6 bases). This CDR3 has 14 residues. Germline CDR1 and CDR2: SGHTA and FQGNSA. Deletions cut 2 bases from V and 9 bases from J, with 11 bases between. CDR3 in DNA: TGTGCCAGCAGCTTACAGGGGACCAGTTCACCCCTCCACTTT. Its protein product is CASSLQGTSSPLHF.

The chain joins TRBV5-1 to TRBJ2-7; TRBD2 matches at 8 bases. The CDR3 runs to 15 residues. Per the germline V gene, CDR1 is SGHRS and CDR2 is YFSETQ. The V and J ends lost 2 bases and 0 bases, in that order; junction bases with no gene match: 4. The DNA of the CDR3 is TGCGCCAGCAGCTTAACTAGCGGAAGCTCCTACGAGCAGTACTTC. Its protein is CASSLTSGSSYEQYF.

DNA of the CDR3: TGTGCCACCAGCAGAGATACAGTGAACACTGAAGCTTTCTTT. This gives the protein CATSRDTVNTEAFF. The chain employs TRBV15 and TRBJ1-1; D call uncertain. The germline V gene encodes CDR1 LNHNV and CDR2 YYDKDF (reference sequence). CDR3 length equals 14 residues. The V and J ends lost 0 bases and 0 bases respectively, with 5 bases between them. The full variable domain, its missing parts supplied by reference TRBV15 and TRBJ1-1, is DAMVIQNPRYQVTQFGKPVTLSCSQTLNHNVMYWYQQKSSQAPKLLFHYYDKDFNNEADTPDNFQSRRPNTSFCFLDIRSPGLGDTAMYLCATSRDTVNTEAFFGQGTRLTVV.

The rearrangement uses TRBV7-9 and TRBJ2-3, with 7 bases identical to TRBD1. The CDR3 spans 16 residues. The germline CDR1 and CDR2 sequences are SEHNR and FQNEAQ (reference sequence). V lost 6 bases and J lost 2; bases outside the gene matches: 11. The CDR3, as DNA: TGTGCCAGCAGTCTAAACAGGGGCCTCCCCACAGATACGCAGTATTTT. Residues: CASSLNRGLPTDTQYF.

DNA for the CDR3: TGTGCCAGCAGTTACGATCCGGAGGCCCAGCATTTT. This encodes CASSYDPEAQHF. The gene calls are TRBV2 and TRBJ1-5, with D unclear. Germline CDR1 reads SNHLY; CDR2 reads FYNNEI. The V end was cut by 5 bases, the J end by 11 bases, with 13 bases between. There are 12 residues in the CDR3.

This rearrangement joins TRBV9 to TRBJ2-7, with 8 bases lining up with TRBD2. J lost 4 bases, V lost 2 bases, and 8 bases had no gene match. Germline-derived CDR1 and CDR2 are SGDLS and YYNGEE. The CDR3 is 15 residues long. The CDR3 reads CASSVSAGDLYEQYF. The CDR3 bases are TGTGCCAGCAGCGTTTCAGCGGGGGATCTGTACGAGCAGTACTTC.

The rearrangement joins TRBV6-1 to TRBJ2-1; TRBD2 is a possible D gene (6 bases). In germline, CDR1 is MNHNS, CDR2 SASEGT. This CDR3 comprises 16 residues. With 2 bases removed from V and 0 bases from J, the gap between germline ends came to 11 bases. In DNA form, the CDR3 reads TGTGCCAGCAGTGAAAGGGCGGGGCGCTCCTACAATGAGCAGTTCTTC. Protein: CASSERAGRSYNEQFF.

The genes are TRBV2 and TRBJ2-1, with D perhaps being TRBD1 or TRBD2 (6 bases each). V shed 5 bases and J shed 4 bases, with 18 bases lying between them. This CDR3 is built from 16 residues. Germline CDR1 and CDR2: SNHLY and FYNNEI. CDR3 nucleotides: TGTGCCAGCAGTAAAGAGGGGGGATCGGGATACAATGAGCAGTTCTTC. It codes for CASSKEGGSGYNEQFF.

The V call is TRBV6-5, the J call TRBJ1-5; the D gene is possibly TRBD1 (6 bases). The ends were cut back, 5 bases at V and 6 bases at J, with 11 bases in the middle. This CDR3 has 13 residues. Germline CDR1 is MNHEY and CDR2 is SVGAGI. The CDR3 DNA reads as TGTGCCAGCAGTACAGCAGGGGTTCAGCCCCAGCATTTT. Amino acid sequence: CASSTAGVQPQHF.

This chain joins TRBV27 and TRBJ1-3; D uncertain. This CDR3 comprises 15 residues. The V gene lost 2 bases and the J gene lost 0 bases, with 8 bases spanning the gap. Per germline, CDR1 MNHEY and CDR2 SMNVEV (reference sequence). CDR3 residues: CASSLTADSGNTIYF. The CDR3 region has the DNA TGTGCCAGCAGTTTAACGGCGGACTCTGGAAACACCATATATTTT.

This chain links TRBV6-5 with TRBJ2-7; 10 nucleotides line up with TRBD1. Germline assignment: CDR1 MNHEY and CDR2 SVGAGI. The CDR3 sequence is 14 residues long. V lost 6 bases, J lost 0 bases, and 2 bases stayed unmatched. The CDR3 sequence: CASSRQGASYEQYF. Here the CDR3 DNA reads TGTGCCAGCAGCCGACAGGGGGCCTCCTACGAGCAGTACTTC.

The genes are TRBV4-1 and TRBJ2-1, with D possibly TRBD2 on 5 matching bases. The CDR3 consists of 16 residues. Germline assignment: CDR1 MGHRA and CDR2 YSYEKL. V was shortened by 4 bases and J by 0 bases, with 13 bases between the two germline ends. The chain's CDR3 is CASSPPLGSSYNEQFF. The CDR3 coding sequence is TGCGCCAGCAGCCCTCCCCTAGGGAGCTCCTACAATGAGCAGTTCTTC.

The count of this clone is one. This chain connects TRBV5-1 to TRBJ2-1; D is unclear. Trimming stripped 0 bases from V and 7 bases from J, with 8 bases between. CDR1 SGHRS and CDR2 YFSETQ come from the germline V gene. The CDR3 is 13 amino acids. The CDR3 protein is CASSLASVNEQFF. For the CDR3, the DNA is TGCGCCAGCAGCTTGGCCTCAGTTAATGAGCAGTTCTTC.

The V and J genes are TRBV6-6 and TRBJ1-2; unclear D gene. CDR1 is MNHNY and CDR2 is SVGAGI in the germline V gene (reference sequence). This CDR3 is built from 12 residues. The DNA of the CDR3 is TGTTCTACTCGGGAGCCGGGCTATGGCTACACCTTC. It specifies CSTREPGYGYTF.

This clone has just one count. V is TRBV25-1 and J is TRBJ1-4, with 11 bases lining up with TRBD1. V trimming: 4 bases; J trimming: 7 bases; junction bases outside the gene matches: 8. CDR3 size: 16 residues. Germline lookup yields CDR1 MGHDK and CDR2 SYGVNS. The CDR3 spells CASSAGQGAQAEKLFF. The DNA for the CDR3 is TGTGCCAGCAGTGCCGGACAGGGGGCGCAAGCTGAAAAACTGTTTTTT.

This clone was seen a single time. The chain is built from TRBV11-2 and TRBJ1-2, with D unresolved. V lost 6 bases and J lost 5, with 16 bases in between. This CDR3 has 14 residues. Germline V gene data show CDR1 as SGHAT and CDR2 as FQNNGV. This CDR3 reads CASSYIGSAYGYTF. The CDR3 bases are TGTGCCAGCAGTTATATAGGCAGTGCTTATGGCTACACCTTC.